The clone carrying this T cell receptor (beta chain) has a count of ten or more. Antigen specificity is unknown. Patients aged 18 to 65 had newly diagnosed hyperthyroidism that had lasted under 2 months. This entry is derived from a study of T cells in Graves' hyperthyroidism and ophthalmopathy. Turning to the study itself: The initial diagnosis was the point when peripheral blood was collected, ahead of any treatment. Notes on the study in general: Ophthalmopathy was separated from stable hyperthyroidism by a 13 V-J model. Ophthalmopathy prediction by the model preceded onset by a median about 6 months.

The CDR3 is 14 amino acids. Trimming removed 3 bases from V and 5 bases from J, with 13 bases in between. Germline CDR1 and CDR2: SEHNR and FQNEAQ (reference sequence). Using RNA transcripts as the source, TCR beta CDR3 regions were amplified. The TCR CDR3 first-round RT-PCR relied on the HTBI primer set. From the multiplex PCR reads, TCRdb called clonotypes with MiXCR, one entry per CDR3 protein. Here the sample spans 100,000 to 130,000 distinct CDR3 sequences, approximately 15% being singletons. The rearrangement joins TRBV7-9 to TRBJ1-2; D unclear. The specimen was blood. The clonotype was recovered from a woman between 50 and 59 years old with Graves' hyperthyroidism. Here the CDR3 DNA reads TGTGCCAGCAGCTTGGCAGGTGCGGTTTATGGCTACACCTTC. Amino acid sequence: CASSLAGAVYGYTF.